Listed below are T cell receptor beta chains from one sample, sequenced in a study of blood T cells in healthy people across ages. Each CDR3 protein gets one entry after TCRdb re-called the 5' RACE reads with MiXCR. The sample records 1.5 million to 2 million distinct CDR3 sequences, approximately 30% being singletons. Source material: blood. All receptors come from a woman younger than 45 in good health. Each CDR3 is given with its conserved first and last residue. Fields, in order: J gene, clone size, D gene, V gene, CDR3 protein, CDR3 DNA. A D gene is named only where the DNA matches it firmly. Size tells how often a clone was seen (once, few, many) or the class of an expanded clone, and some rows leave it out.

TRBJ2-7 | . | . | TRBV21-1 | CASKVQTGADEQYF | TGTGCCAGCAAAGTACAGACTGGCGCTGATGAGCAGTACTTC
TRBJ2-7 | . | TRBD1 | TRBV3-1 | CAGSREPADRAYNEQYF | TGTGCCGGCAGCCGCGAACCTGCCGACAGGGCCTACAATGAGCAGTACTTC
TRBJ2-1 | many | TRBD2 | TRBV7-6 | CASSLVLAGGADEQFF | TGTGCCAGCAGCTTAGTACTAGCGGGAGGCGCGGATGAGCAGTTCTTC
TRBJ2-1 | . | TRBD2 | TRBV6-5 | CASSPGLDFNEQFF | TGTGCCAGCAGCCCGGGACTAGACTTCAATGAGCAGTTCTTC
TRBJ2-7 | few | . | TRBV2 | CASSELAGLYEQYF | TGTGCCAGCAGTGAATTAGCAGGACTGTACGAGCAGTACTTC
TRBJ1-4 | . | . | TRBV5-1 | CASSTRGPTNEKLFF | TGCGCCAGCAGCACCAGGGGTCCAACTAATGAAAAACTGTTTTTT
TRBJ2-3 | many | . | TRBV20-1 | CSASPGTKDTQYF | TGCAGTGCTAGTCCCGGGACGAAGGATACGCAGTATTTT
TRBJ2-1 | many | TRBD2 | TRBV15 | CATSPGTSAIEQFF | TGTGCCACCAGTCCCGGGACTAGCGCAATTGAGCAGTTCTTC
TRBJ2-5 | . | . | TRBV20-1 | CSTRLPGPVQETQYF | TGCAGTACTCGGCTTCCGGGACCAGTTCAAGAGACCCAGTACTTC
TRBJ2-1 | many | . | TRBV29-1 | CSVVGGVSYNEQFF | TGCAGCGTTGTTGGGGGCGTCTCCTACAATGAGCAGTTCTTC